These 6 T cell receptor beta chains originate from one sample sequenced in a study of blood T cell repertoires in COVID-19. Using immunoSEQ multiplex PCR, the repertoire was profiled, and TCRdb retains in-frame clones only, with some absent. The sample holds about 140,000 clones, roughly 86% seen once. Material for sequencing was PBMCs or T cells enriched from blood (not recorded which). All receptors come from a woman aged 50 to 65 with acute COVID-19.

This clone was recorded only once. This chain connects TRBV4-1 to TRBJ1-5; 10 bases are a match to TRBD1. CDR3 length: 17 amino acids. Trimming cost V 0 bases and J 6 bases; bases outside gene matches: 8. CDR1 is MGHRA and CDR2 is YSYEKL in the germline V gene. This CDR3 reads CASSQDRRQGASQPQHF. Written as DNA, the CDR3 is TGCGCCAGCAGCCAAGATAGAAGACAGGGGGCGAGTCAGCCCCAGCATTTT.

V and J are TRBV12-3 or TRBV12-4 and TRBJ1-3; D ambiguous. This CDR3 spans 13 amino acids. The ends were cut back, 4 bases at V and 4 bases at J, with 8 bases in the middle. The CDR3 coding sequence is TGTGCCAGCAGTTCAGCCTTAGGAAACACCATATATTTT. This sequence encodes CASSSALGNTIYF.

The J gene is TRBJ2-7, the V gene TRBV6-5; the match to TRBD2 covers 9 bases. This CDR3 has 14 amino acids. The V gene's germline CDR1 is MNHEY and CDR2 SVGAGI. V gave up 5 bases and J gave up 4 bases; unmatched junction bases: 6. CDR3 loop: CASSIAGGGYEQYF. CDR3 nucleotide sequence: TGTGCCAGCAGTATTGCGGGAGGGGGGTACGAGCAGTACTTC.

CDR3 nucleotides: TGTGCCAGCAGCGTGGGACTAGCGGGAGTAGATACGCAGTATTTT. It codes for CASSVGLAGVDTQYF. The chain uses TRBV5-4 and TRBJ2-3; 14 bases are a match to TRBD2. Germline loops: CDR1 SGHNT, CDR2 YYREEE (reference sequence). V lost 4 bases, J lost 5 bases, and 3 bases stayed unmatched. The CDR3 sequence is 15 residues long.

J is TRBJ2-1 and V is TRBV5-5; 8 positions agree with TRBD1. V shed 3 bases and J 6 bases; nucleotides not matched to a gene: 11. The germline V gene has CDR1 SGHKS and CDR2 YYEKEE (reference sequence). The CDR3 length is 16 residues. The CDR3 spells CASSSQDRVLGNEQFF. CDR3 nucleotide sequence: TGTGCCAGCAGCTCGCAGGACAGGGTGTTAGGCAATGAGCAGTTCTTC.

J is TRBJ1-1 and V is TRBV6-1; D ambiguous. This CDR3 contains 15 residues. CDR1 is MNHNS and CDR2 is SASEGT in the germline V gene. With 2 bases removed from V and 1 base from J, the gap between germline ends came to 11 bases. Written as DNA, the CDR3 is TGTGCCAGCAGTGAACCGCTGGCACCGAACACTGAAGCTTTCTTT. Protein sequence: CASSEPLAPNTEAFF.